A single sample is the source of the 17 T cell receptor beta chains below, sequenced in a study of blood T cell repertoires in COVID-19. Sequencing used immunoSEQ multiplex PCR; TCRdb keeps in-frame clones, though not all of them. Of tens of thousands of clones listed, 80% to 90% were seen once; the top ten hold around 5.3%. Source material: peripheral blood. The receptor set was obtained from a human donor in a cohort sampled during active COVID-19.

This clone was recorded only once. The genes are TRBV6-5 and TRBJ1-2; the match to TRBD1 covers 7 bases. The CDR3 has 12 amino acids. With 6 bases clipped from V and 13 bases from J, the junction kept 11 bases outside the gene matches. Germline CDR1 reads MNHEY; CDR2 reads SVGAGI. The CDR3 region is CASRRQGPFATF. CDR3 nucleotides: TGTGCCAGCAGGAGACAGGGTCCTTTCGCCACCTTC.

A few counts support this clone. The V call is TRBV3-1 (or the pseudogene TRBV3-2), the J call TRBJ1-6; 8 bases are shared with TRBD1. Germline V CDR1 and CDR2: LGHDT, YNNKEL (reference sequence). The CDR3 covers 14 residues. V shed 4 bases and J 7 bases; nucleotides not matched to a gene: 3. The DNA for the CDR3 is TGTGCCAGCAGCCTCGGACAGGGAAATTCACCCCTCCACTTT. This codes for CASSLGQGNSPLHF.

The chain couples TRBV30 to TRBJ1-1; D remains ambiguous. The CDR3 has 12 amino acids. Deletions cut 2 bases from V and 5 bases from J, with 9 bases between. Germline-derived CDR1 and CDR2 are GTSNPN and SVGIG (reference sequence). For the CDR3, the DNA is TGTGCCTGGAGTCTAGGTGGTACTGAAGCTTTCTTT. Protein product: CAWSLGGTEAFF.

The chain employs TRBV6-5 and TRBJ1-5; D unclear. V shed 5 bases and J shed 0 bases, with 11 bases lying between them. Germline V gene lookup returns CDR1 MNHEY and CDR2 SVGAGI. The CDR3 has 15 amino acids. CDR3 amino acids: CASSPQPYSNQPQHF. In nucleotides, the CDR3 is TGTGCCAGCAGTCCACAGCCTTATAGCAATCAGCCCCAGCATTTT.

V gene TRBV6-2 or TRBV6-3 combines with J gene TRBJ2-1; TRBD1 agrees at 9 bases. This CDR3 spans 17 amino acids. Unmatched junction bases numbered 7, after V lost 1 base and J lost 3 bases. Germline values: CDR1 MNHEY, CDR2 SVGEGT. Here the CDR3 reads CASSYLGQGTGYNEQFF. CDR3 coding DNA: TGTGCCAGCAGTTACTTAGGACAGGGGACGGGCTACAATGAGCAGTTCTTC.

The rearrangement joins TRBV24-1 to TRBJ2-3; 10 positions agree with TRBD1. The CDR3 contains 14 residues. The V segment lost 7 bases and the J segment 3 bases; nucleotides outside the gene matches: 3. CDR1 KGHDR and CDR2 SFDVKD come from the germline V gene. The CDR3 sequence: CATSPGQGTDTQYF. DNA of the CDR3: TGTGCCACCAGCCCGGGACAGGGGACAGATACGCAGTATTTT.

The chain recombines TRBV6-5 with TRBJ2-3, with D possibly TRBD2 on 7 matching bases. Trimming took 2 bases from V and 5 from J, leaving 17 bases between them. Germline V gives CDR1 MNHEY, CDR2 SVGAGI. The CDR3 loop spans 16 amino acids. The chain's CDR3 is CASSYAAGAEEDTQYF. The CDR3 region has the DNA TGTGCCAGCAGTTACGCTGCGGGGGCCGAGGAAGATACGCAGTATTTT.

This chain uses TRBV2 with TRBJ2-3, with 9 bases identical to TRBD2. Germline V gives CDR1 SNHLY, CDR2 FYNNEI. This CDR3 comprises 14 residues. V trimming: 5 bases; J trimming: 2 bases; junction bases outside the gene matches: 2. The CDR3 bases are TGTGCCAGCAGTACTAGCGGGTTCACAGATACGCAGTATTTT. It specifies CASSTSGFTDTQYF.

The genes are TRBV9 and TRBJ1-5; 7 positions match TRBD1. Trimming removed 2 bases from V and 7 bases from J; junction bases left unmatched: 3. The CDR3 is 13 amino acids. Germline V gene sequence: CDR1 SGDLS, CDR2 YYNGEE. CDR3 DNA: TGTGCCAGCAGCGTCGACAGGGACCAGCCCCAGCATTTT. Translation: CASSVDRDQPQHF.

A single count supports this clone. This sequence joins TRBV7-2 and TRBJ1-5; D is perhaps TRBD1 (5 bases). Per the germline V gene, CDR1 is SGHTA and CDR2 is FQGNSA. The CDR3 is 15 amino acids. V was shortened by 1 base and J by 7 bases, with 14 bases between the two germline ends. CDR3 coding DNA: TGTGCCAGCAGCTTAGTTGGACAATCGAACCAGCCCCAGCATTTT. Protein sequence: CASSLVGQSNQPQHF.

This sequence joins TRBV18 and TRBJ2-1, with D possibly matching TRBD2 (6 bases). CDR1 and CDR2 from the germline V gene are KGHSH and LQKENI. CDR3 length: 14 residues. V was shortened by 6 bases and J by 3 bases, with 12 bases between the two germline ends. The CDR3 reads CASSSGLIYNEQFF. CDR3 DNA: TGTGCCAGCTCGTCCGGACTAATCTACAATGAGCAGTTCTTC.

This chain uses TRBV9 with TRBJ1-2, with a possible D match to TRBD1 (5 bases). This CDR3 contains 14 residues. In germline, CDR1 is SGDLS, CDR2 YYNGEE. The V gene lost 3 bases and the J gene lost 4 bases, with 13 bases spanning the gap. DNA of the CDR3: TGTGCCAGCAGCGGCCGGGGGAATAGCTATGGCTACACCTTC. It encodes CASSGRGNSYGYTF.

This chain uses TRBV10-3 with TRBJ1-2; TRBD1 might be the D (6 bases). The CDR3 loop spans 15 amino acids. Germline V gene data show CDR1 as ENHRY and CDR2 as SYGVKD. Deletions cut 6 bases from V and 2 bases from J, with 16 bases between. The CDR3 bases are TGTGCCATCAGCGGTTACGGGGGGGCGAACTATGGCTACACCTTC. Protein product: CAISGYGGANYGYTF.

The CDR3 here is CASNLIGEETQYF. DNA of the CDR3: TGTGCCAGCAACTTGATCGGGGAAGAGACCCAGTACTTC. V gene TRBV2 combines with J gene TRBJ2-5, with D possibly being TRBD2 (5 bases). Germline-derived CDR1 and CDR2 are SNHLY and FYNNEI. Trimming removed 7 bases at V and 3 bases at J, with 12 bases between. This CDR3 contains 13 residues.

The V and J genes are TRBV30 and TRBJ1-6; D possibly corresponds to TRBD1 (6 bases). With 0 bases removed from V and 6 bases from J, the gap between germline ends came to 12 bases. Germline CDR1 and CDR2: GTSNPN and SVGIG (reference sequence). The length of the CDR3 is 15 residues. The CDR3 is CAWSVDSRFNSPLHF. In nucleotides, the CDR3 is TGTGCCTGGAGTGTGGACAGCCGTTTTAATTCACCCCTCCACTTT. The variable domain in full, with the rest retrieved from reference TRBV30 and TRBJ1-6, is SQTIHQWPATLVQPVGSPLSLECTVEGTSNPNLYWYRQAAGRGLQLLFYSVGIGQISSEVPQNLSASRPQDRQFILSSKKLLLSDSGFYLCAWSVDSRFNSPLHFGNGTRLTVT.

This clone was picked up one time. The junction does not match germline at one end; this may be a read error. The chain employs TRBV19 and TRBJ1-4; 8 bases line up with TRBD1. Germline CDR1 LNHDA, CDR2 SQIVND (reference sequence). This CDR3 has 12 residues. Written as DNA, the CDR3 is TGTGGGAGCGGACAGGGTAATGGAAAACTGTTTTTT. It codes for CGSGQGNGKLFF.

This sequence joins TRBV5-4 and TRBJ1-1, with D hard to call. Germline assignment: CDR1 SGHNT and CDR2 YYREEE (reference sequence). This CDR3 region has 13 residues. Trimming left V 3 bases short and J 6 bases short, with 12 bases between. The CDR3 protein is CASSWPSGSEAFF. As DNA, the CDR3 is TGTGCCAGCAGCTGGCCCTCCGGGTCTGAAGCTTTCTTT.